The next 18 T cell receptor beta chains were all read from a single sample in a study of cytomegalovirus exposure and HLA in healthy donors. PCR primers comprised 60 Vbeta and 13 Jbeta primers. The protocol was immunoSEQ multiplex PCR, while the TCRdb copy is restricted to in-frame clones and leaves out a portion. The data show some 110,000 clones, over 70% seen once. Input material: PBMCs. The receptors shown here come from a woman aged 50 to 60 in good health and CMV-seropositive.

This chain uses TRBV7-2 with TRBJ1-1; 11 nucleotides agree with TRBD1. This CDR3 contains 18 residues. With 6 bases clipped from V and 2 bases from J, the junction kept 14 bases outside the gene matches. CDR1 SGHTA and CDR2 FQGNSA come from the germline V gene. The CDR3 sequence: CASSSALGTGGLNTEAFF. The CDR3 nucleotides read TGTGCCAGCAGTAGTGCGCTTGGGACAGGGGGACTTAACACTGAAGCTTTCTTT.

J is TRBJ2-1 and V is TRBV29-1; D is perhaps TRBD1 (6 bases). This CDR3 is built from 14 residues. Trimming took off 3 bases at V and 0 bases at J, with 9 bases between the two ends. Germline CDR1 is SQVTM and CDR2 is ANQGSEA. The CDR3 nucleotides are TGCAGCGTTGACAAACAGGGCTCCTACAATGAGCAGTTCTTC. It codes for CSVDKQGSYNEQFF.

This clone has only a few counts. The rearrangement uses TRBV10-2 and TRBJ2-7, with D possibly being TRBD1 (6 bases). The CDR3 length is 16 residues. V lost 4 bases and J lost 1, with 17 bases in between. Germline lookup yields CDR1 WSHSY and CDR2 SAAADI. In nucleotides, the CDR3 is TGCGCCAGCAGTGCAACACAGGGAACTAGGTCCTACGAGCAGTACTTC. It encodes CASSATQGTRSYEQYF.

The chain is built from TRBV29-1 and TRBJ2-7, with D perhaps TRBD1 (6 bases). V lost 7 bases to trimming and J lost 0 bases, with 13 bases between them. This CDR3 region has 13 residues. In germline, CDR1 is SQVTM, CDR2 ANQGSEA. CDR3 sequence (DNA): TGCAGCGCGGGACACCCGAACTCCTACGAGCAGTACTTC. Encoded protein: CSAGHPNSYEQYF.

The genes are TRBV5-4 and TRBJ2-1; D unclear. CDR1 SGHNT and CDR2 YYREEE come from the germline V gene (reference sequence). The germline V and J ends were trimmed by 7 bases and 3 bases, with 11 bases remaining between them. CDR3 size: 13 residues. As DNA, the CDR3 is TGTGCCAGCGGAAAAAACAGCTACAATGAGCAGTTCTTC. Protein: CASGKNSYNEQFF.

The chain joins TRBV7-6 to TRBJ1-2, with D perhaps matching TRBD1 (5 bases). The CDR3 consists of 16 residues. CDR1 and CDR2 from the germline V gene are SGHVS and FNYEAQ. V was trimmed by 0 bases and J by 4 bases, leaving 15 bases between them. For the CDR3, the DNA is TGTGCCAGCAGCTTAGCCGCTACGGGGGGAGCCTATGGCTACACCTTC. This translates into CASSLAATGGAYGYTF.

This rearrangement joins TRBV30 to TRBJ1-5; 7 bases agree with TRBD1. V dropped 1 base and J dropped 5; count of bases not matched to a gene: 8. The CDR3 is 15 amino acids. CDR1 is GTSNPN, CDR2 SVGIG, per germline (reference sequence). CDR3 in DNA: TGTGCCTGGAGTGAGACAGGGTTCATCGATCAGCCCCAGCATTTT. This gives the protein CAWSETGFIDQPQHF.

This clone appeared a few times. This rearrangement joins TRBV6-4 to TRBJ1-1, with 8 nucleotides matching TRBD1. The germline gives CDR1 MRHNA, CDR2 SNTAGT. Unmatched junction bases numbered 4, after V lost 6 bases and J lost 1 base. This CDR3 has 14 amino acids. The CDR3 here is CASRPGQGNTEAFF. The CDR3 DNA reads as TGTGCCAGCAGACCCGGACAGGGGAACACTGAAGCTTTCTTT.

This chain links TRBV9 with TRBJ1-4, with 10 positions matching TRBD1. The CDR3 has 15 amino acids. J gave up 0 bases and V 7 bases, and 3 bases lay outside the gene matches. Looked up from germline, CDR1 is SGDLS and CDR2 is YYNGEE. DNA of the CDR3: TGTGCCAGCGGGACAGGGGTATCAACTAATGAAAAACTGTTTTTT. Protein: CASGTGVSTNEKLFF. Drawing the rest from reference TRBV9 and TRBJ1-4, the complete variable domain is DSGVTQTPKHLITATGQRVTLRCSPRSGDLSVYWYQQSLDQGLQFLIQYYNGEERAKGNILERFSAQQFPDLHSELNLSSLELGDSALYFCASGTGVSTNEKLFFGSGTQLSVL.

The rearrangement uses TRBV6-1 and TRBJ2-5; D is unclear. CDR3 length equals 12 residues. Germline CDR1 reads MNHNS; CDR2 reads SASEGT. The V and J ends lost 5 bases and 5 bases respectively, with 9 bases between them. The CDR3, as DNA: TGTGCCAGCAGTTTGGTCCGGGAGACCCAGTACTTC. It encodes CASSLVRETQYF.

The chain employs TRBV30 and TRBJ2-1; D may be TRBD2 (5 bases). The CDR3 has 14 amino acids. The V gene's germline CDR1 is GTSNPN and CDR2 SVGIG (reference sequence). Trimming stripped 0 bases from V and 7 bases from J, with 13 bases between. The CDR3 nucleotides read TGTGCCTGGAGTGTAGGGCTAGCTCGGAATGAGCAGTTCTTC. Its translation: CAWSVGLARNEQFF.

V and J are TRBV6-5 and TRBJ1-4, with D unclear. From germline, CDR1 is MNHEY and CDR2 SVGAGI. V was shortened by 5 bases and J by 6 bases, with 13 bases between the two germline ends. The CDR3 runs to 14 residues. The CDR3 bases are TGTGCCAGCAGTAGAACATGGCTGGATGAAAAACTGTTTTTT. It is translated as CASSRTWLDEKLFF.

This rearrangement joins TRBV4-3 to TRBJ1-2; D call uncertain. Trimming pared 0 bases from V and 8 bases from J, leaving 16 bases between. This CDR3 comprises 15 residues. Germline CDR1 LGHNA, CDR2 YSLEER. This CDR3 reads CASSQEQHAARGYTF. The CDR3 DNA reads TGCGCCAGCAGCCAAGAACAGCATGCCGCCCGCGGCTACACCTTC.

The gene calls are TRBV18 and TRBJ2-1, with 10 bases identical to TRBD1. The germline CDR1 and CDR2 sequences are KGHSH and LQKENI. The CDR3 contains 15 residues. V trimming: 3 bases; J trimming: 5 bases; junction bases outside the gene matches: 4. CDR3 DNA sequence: TGTGCCAGCTCACCGCCGGGACAGGGGAACAATGAGCAGTTCTTC. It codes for CASSPPGQGNNEQFF.

The CDR3 reads CASGLGLGDQETQYF. The CDR3 DNA sequence: TGTGCTAGTGGTTTGGGGCTAGGGGACCAAGAGACCCAGTACTTC. The rearrangement joins TRBV12-5 to TRBJ2-5, with D perhaps TRBD1 (5 bases). The germline V and J ends were trimmed by 1 base and 0 bases, with 9 bases remaining between them. Germline V CDR1 and CDR2: LGHNT, FRNRAP. The CDR3 has 15 amino acids.

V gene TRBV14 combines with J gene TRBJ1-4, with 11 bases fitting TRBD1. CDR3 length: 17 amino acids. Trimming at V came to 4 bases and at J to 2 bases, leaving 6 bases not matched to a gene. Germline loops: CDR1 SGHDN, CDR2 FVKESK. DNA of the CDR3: TGTGCCAGCAGCCTAATGGGACAGGGGGAGACTAATGAAAAACTGTTTTTT. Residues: CASSLMGQGETNEKLFF.

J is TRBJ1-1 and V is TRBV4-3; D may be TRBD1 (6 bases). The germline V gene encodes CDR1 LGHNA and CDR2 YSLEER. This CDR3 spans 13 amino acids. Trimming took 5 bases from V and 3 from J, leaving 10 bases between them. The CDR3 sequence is CASSLQGDTEAFF. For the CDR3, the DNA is TGCGCCAGCAGCTTACAGGGAGACACTGAAGCTTTCTTT.

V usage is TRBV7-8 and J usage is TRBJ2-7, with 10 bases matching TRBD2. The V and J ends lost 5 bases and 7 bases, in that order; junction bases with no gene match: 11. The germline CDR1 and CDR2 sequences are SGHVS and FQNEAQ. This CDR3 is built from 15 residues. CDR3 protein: CASSTRRLAGDEQYF. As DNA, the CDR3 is TGTGCCAGCAGCACTAGAAGGCTAGCGGGAGATGAGCAGTACTTC. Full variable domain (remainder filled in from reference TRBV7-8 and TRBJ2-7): GAGVSQSPRYKVAKRGQDVALRCDPISGHVSLFWYQQALGQGPEFLTYFQNEAQLDKSGLPSDRFFAERPEGSVSTLKIQRTQQEDSAVYLCASSTRRLAGDEQYFGPGTRLTVT.